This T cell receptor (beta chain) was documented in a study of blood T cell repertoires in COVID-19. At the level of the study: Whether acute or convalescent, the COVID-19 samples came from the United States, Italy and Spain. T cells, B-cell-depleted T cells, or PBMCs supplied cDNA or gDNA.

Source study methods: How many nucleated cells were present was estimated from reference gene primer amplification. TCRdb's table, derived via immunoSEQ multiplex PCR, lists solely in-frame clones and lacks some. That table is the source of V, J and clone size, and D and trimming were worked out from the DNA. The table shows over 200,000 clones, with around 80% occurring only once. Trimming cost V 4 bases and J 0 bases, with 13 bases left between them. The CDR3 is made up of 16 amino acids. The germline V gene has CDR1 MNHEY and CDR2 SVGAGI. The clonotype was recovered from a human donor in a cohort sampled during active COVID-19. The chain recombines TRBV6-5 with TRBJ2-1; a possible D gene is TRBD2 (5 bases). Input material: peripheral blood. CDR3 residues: CASSFKREFSYNEQFF. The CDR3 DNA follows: TGTGCCAGCAGTTTCAAAAGGGAGTTCTCCTACAATGAGCAGTTCTTC.